Sequencing of this T cell receptor (beta chain) was carried out in a study of beta chain features in type 1 diabetes. Sequenced material consisted of expressed TCRB transcripts (all of the isolated RNA was reverse transcribed). Produced via immunoSEQ multiplex PCR; TCRdb's table is partial and in-frame only. The data show around 150,000 clones, about 7.3% seen once. After removal of 10 bases from V and 5 bases from J, the junction contained 8 bases not matched to a gene. Looked up from germline, CDR1 is SNHLY and CDR2 is FYNNEI. CDR3 size: 14 residues. V gene TRBV2 combines with J gene TRBJ2-1, with 10 positions matching TRBD1. Specimen: central memory CD4+ T cells from blood. The receptor comes from a man between 18 and 29 years old in good health. The CDR3 DNA reads TGTGCCACCCTGCGGGACAGGGGCAACAATGAGCAGTTCTTC. Translating it yields CATLRDRGNNEQFF.